This T cell receptor beta chain stems from a study of shared clonotypes between healthy human individuals. Study context: Three plates each covered CD4 naive and memory; CD8 naive two, CD8 memory one. Overall study results and limits: Naive subsets usually exceeded memory subsets in estimated richness.

CDR3 length: 15 residues. Germline CDR1 is SNHLY and CDR2 is FYNNEI. Trimming took 6 bases from V and 4 from J; bases not matched to a gene: 5. About this clone: Antigen specificity is unknown.

Sequencing was performed with immunoSEQ multiplex PCR; in TCRdb, only in-frame clones are kept and a portion is missing. The sample contains around 700,000 clones, roughly 72% of which appear only once. Material for sequencing was memory CD4+ T cells sorted from blood. Subset in this sample: CD45RA-negative fraction. V usage is TRBV2 and J usage is TRBJ2-5; 13 bases are shared with TRBD2. The clonotype was recovered from a woman aged 25 to 39 in good health. CDR3 region: CASSKRTSGGETQYF. In DNA, the CDR3 is TGTGCCAGCAGCAAAAGGACTAGCGGGGGAGAGACCCAGTACTTC.